This T cell receptor (beta chain) was documented in a study of shared clonotypes between healthy human individuals. Study-level background: Aged between 18 and 49, the donors were two women and three men. Study-wide results and caveats: A reduction in generation probabilities was seen for non-shared clonotypes relative to those shared by all four donors. Memory subsets generally showed smaller estimated richness than naive subsets did.

Some clones are missing from TCRdb's copy, which holds only in-frame ones; the method was immunoSEQ multiplex PCR. The table includes approximately 2.5 million clones, 90% to 95% detected once. The CDR3 runs to 14 residues. The V and J ends lost 0 bases and 5 bases, in that order; junction bases with no gene match: 4. The germline gives CDR1 SGHRS, CDR2 YFSETQ. Points on this clone: What it binds is not known.

Free of recent acute infections or vaccinations, the donors were healthy HIV-negative adults. Sequencing was done on a sample of naive CD4+ T cells from PBMCs. Subset in this sample: CD45RA+ positively selected. The source is a man aged 18-30 years in good health. Some clones in this sample may be carry-over from other donors' samples. The chain recombines TRBV5-1 with TRBJ1-2; 7 bases match TRBD1. This CDR3 reads CASSLAGQTYGYTF. CDR3 bases: TGCGCCAGCAGCTTGGCGGGACAGACTTATGGCTACACCTTC.